This entry describes one T cell receptor (beta chain). It has no known antigen specificity. Base qualities are not provided; no much larger clone lies one nucleotide away. This entry belongs to a study of cytomegalovirus exposure and HLA in healthy donors (dated 2017 in TCRdb). With respect to the entire study: An earlier analysis of 550 to 700 of the donors reported more than 250 Gb of sequence data and roughly 110 million unique TCR beta sequences from about 180 million T cells. On average, around 230,000 unique TCR beta nucleotide sequences were sequenced per donor among 398 genotyped donors of the cohort, with approximately 18% of those sequences being non-productive. An earlier analysis of a few hundred of the donors applied high-throughput TCR beta sequencing to assess whether each TCR beta V gene segment acted as functional or pseudogenic. To study patterns of TCR occurrence, a later analysis re-analyzed previously published TCR beta repertoires from 600 to 750 donors and added high-resolution HLA genotyping. Alongside the repertoire data, information on donor age, sex, ethnicity and CMV serostatus was compiled. Along with the approximately 620-subject first cohort, a separate validation cohort of around 110 different subjects was used. The study aimed to test whether signatures of past pathogen exposure could be identified by cataloging public T cell receptors. Typing coverage differed by locus: A, B, C, DRB1 and DQB1 were typed in about 620-630 donors, DQA1 in 500 to 550, DPA1 in roughly 590, and DPB1 in 472. All discovery cohort repertoires had been generated using a single sequencing platform. In the later analysis, no new phenotypic data were used to find candidate immune exposures; instead, reliance was placed on TCR beta sequences and their occurrence across donors. A later genetic analysis took genome-wide SNP genotypes for about 60% of the roughly 670 donors and used that subset as a discovery cohort. HLA typing included class I and class II loci at four-digit resolution. The study profiled the T cell repertoires of 666 subjects by immunosequencing and related them to cytomegalovirus serostatus. The genetic ancestry cluster associated with self-reported Caucasian donors included around 76% of the 398 genotyped donors. The study combined high-throughput TCR immunosequencing, statistical association of individual TCRs with disease status, and machine learning to predict cytomegalovirus infection status. An early release that covered 640 HLA-typed donors contained 300 to 350 gigabases of sequencing data and tens of millions of unique TCR sequences. Four to six DR-DQ haplotypes were handled as single units for association and clustering, since linkage in the cohort was strong. Study-wide findings and limitations: The study gave a list of 150 to 200 TCR beta chains associated with cytomegalovirus. Most TCR sequences were observed very rarely across donors, whereas some public TCRs were present in many individuals. A later analysis reported that several top co-occurrence clusters appeared linked to parvovirus B19, influenza, CMV and Epstein-Barr virus. The classifier was reported to diagnose cytomegalovirus status with high specificity and sensitivity in both the original cohort and the validation cohort. Strong co-occurrence of HLA alleles, especially DR and DQ, made assigning TCR associations to individual alleles difficult. A group of highly shared sequence variants was considered likely to be a technical artifact of the sequencing pipeline. In a later analysis, TCR association rates were found to vary across HLA loci, with the most associated TCRs seen for DRB1 alleles and the fewest for HLA-C alleles. Because counts were too low, seventeen rarely observed V segments, including chromosome 9 orphons, were left out of the earlier analysis of a few hundred of the donors. The authors suggested that the approach could potentially be extended to other disease states and immunological phenotypes. Linkage disequilibrium might explain the correlated functional status among segregating V segments, but an unknown experimental factor could not be ruled out. A later analysis found that most CMV-associated TCR beta chains appeared HLA-restricted, with HLA associations seemingly driven largely by CMV exposure. An association between a missense DCLRE1C variant and V-gene and J-gene trimming of TCR beta chains was found in a later genetic analysis and replicated in an independent cohort. The presence/absence analyses assumed that sequencing depth was roughly uniform across donors, and that assumption may not be true. Immune exposure information for the cohort was limited to CMV serostatus. Because HLA typing was missing for some donors at each locus, association tests included only the typed subset. Some IMGT-functional V segments, including TRBV6-2 and TRBV6-3, could not be told apart with the 87-base-pair reads, so those segments were excluded. A further reported finding was that TCR beta sequences accurately predicted the HLA-A and HLA-B alleles for most subjects in the first cohort. In this cohort, only TCR beta chains were sequenced, and detectable features were limited by the absence of alpha or paired-chain data. A later analysis found that HLA-associated TCR beta chains were more clonally expanded and had lower generation probabilities than equally common non-associated chains. A later analysis associated about 17,000 TCR beta sequences with specific HLA alleles at a false discovery rate of 0.05. A few of the identified cytomegalovirus-associated TCR beta chains were confirmed in vitro to be specific for cytomegalovirus antigens. An earlier analysis of around 500 of the donors showed that most TCR beta V segments appeared in productive rearrangements either about 90% or about 30% of the time, which broadly matched IMGT annotations. A later genetic analysis reported fewer N-insertions in productive TCRs among donors in an Asian-associated ancestry cluster than the roughly 640-donor mean.

Libraries were prepared through the immunoSEQ multiplex PCR assay. For the multiplex PCR, a mixture combining 60 forward primers for TCR Vbeta segments and 13 reverse primers for TCR Jbeta segments was used. A multiplex PCR assay on genomic DNA amplified the CDR3 region of rearranged TCR beta genes. The Illumina HiSeq System was used to sequence the amplified TCR beta libraries as 87-base-pair reads. As for the authors' bioinformatics: Across the 670 or so repertoires, a later analysis counted 60 million to 90 million unique TCR beta chains, approximately 12 million of which were shared by at least two donors. A nearest-neighbor algorithm error-corrected the raw reads and collapsed the reads into unique sequences, merging closely related sequences to remove PCR and sequencing errors. CDR3 sequences were aligned to IMGT reference sequences to assign V, D and J gene segments. For a sequence to be retained, a match of at least six nucleotides was required to both a V gene segment and a J gene segment. Rearrangements were classified as productive when the CDR3 lacked stop codons and remained in frame with V and J, and all other rearrangements were classified as non-productive. Following IMGT convention, CDR3 was defined as the stretch from the second conserved V-encoded cysteine to the conserved J-encoded phenylalanine. The earlier analysis of roughly 590 of the donors excluded sequences that lacked an unambiguous match to a single V gene segment. An earlier analysis of 550 to 650 of the donors classified V segments as functional when productive rearrangements were above 56.7% and as segregating when the standard deviation between donors was above 5%. To diagnose cytomegalovirus status from the catalog of TCR beta chain sequences, a statistical classification framework was built. V and J gene assignment, in a later analysis, came from comparing TCR nucleotide sequences with IMGT/GENE-DB human TR gene sequences. The TCRdist pipeline was used in a later analysis to assign CDR3 sequences and most-parsimonious VDJ recombination scenarios. A later analysis defined each TCR beta chain by its CDR3 amino acid sequence plus V-gene family, and excluded reads lacking a unique V-gene family. A later analysis removed several hundred highly shared, low-generation-probability nucleotide sequences to deal with suspected cross-contamination and a sequencing artifact. In a later analysis, a clonal expansion index for each public chain was calculated from normalized within-repertoire ranks of inferred template counts. In a later analysis, generation probabilities were computed using a VDJ recombination model fitted to out-of-frame rearrangements, and the results were checked against IGoR. Hypergeometric tests were used in a later analysis to score TCR-TCR, TCR-HLA and TCR-CMV co-occurrence, with a repertoire-size bias correction applied to the TCR pairs. A later analysis estimated false discovery rates by permuting HLA or CMV assignments 20 times. In a later analysis, co-occurring TCRs were grouped using DBSCAN, and TCRdist sequence similarity was added for clustering within HLA-allele-positive subsets. Repertoires with fewer than 30,000 or more than 120,000 public chains were left out of co-occurrence clustering, as were four to six repertoires with anomalous nucleotide sharing. Imported from immuneACCESS, the table was reduced by TCRdb to in-frame sequences with V and J called. These copies leave out some clones; in studies compared against another copy, an unresolved V gene accounts for under half, and the cause of the remainder is not known. For V, J and clone size, that table is used; D and trimming come from the DNA. Here the sample has roughly 99,000 clones; roughly 73% occur a single time. The top ten clones comprise 7% to 8% of the sample.

The cohort comprised more than 550 healthy bone marrow donors. At the time of sampling, every cohort member was nominally healthy, though immune exposures that went unrecorded were likely present. The donor tested CMV seronegative, placing the donor among the 350 or so seronegative members of the cohort. Every donor gave a peripheral blood sample, and the peripheral blood mononuclear cells from that sample were used for TCR beta sequencing. Genomic DNA extraction from the blood cell samples was performed with the Qiagen DNeasy Blood Extraction Kit. Including cysteine and phenylalanine, the CDR3 has 15 amino acids. Just the 45-base CDR3 DNA is kept, in frame starting at base 1. CDR1 and CDR2, looked up from the germline V gene (reference sequence), are PRHDT and FYEKMQ. Germline trimming: 5 bases from V, 4 bases from J; junction bases outside gene matches: 7.

Sequencing was done on a sample of PBMCs. Recombination linked TRBV13 to TRBJ1-2; the central 10 bases match TRBD1. The clonotype comes from a man aged 30-40 years in good health and CMV-seronegative. At the DNA level, the sequence is TGTGCCAGCAGCGACAGCCGGACAGGGGGCTATGGCTACACCTTC. Translated, it gives CASSDSRTGGYGYTF.